This entry is about one T cell receptor beta chain. The sample originates from a study of blood T cell repertoires in COVID-19. As for the study in general: The United States, Italy and Spain were the sources of the acute and convalescent COVID-19 samples.

In the authors' workflow: By means of reference gene primer amplification, nucleated cell counts were estimated. Assay: immunoSEQ multiplex PCR; the TCRdb copy retains only in-frame clones and omits some. That table gives V, J and clone size, and the DNA gave D and trimming. Altogether 250,000 or so clones are present, about 91% being singletons, with the ten largest covering 6% to 6.5%. Per germline, CDR1 LGHNA and CDR2 YSLEER. The V segment lost 4 bases and the J segment 3 bases; nucleotides outside the gene matches: 12. The CDR3 sequence is 18 residues long. Sequencing used peripheral blood. The TCR originated in a woman aged 25-40 years with COVID-19, enrolled during active disease. J is TRBJ2-1 and V is TRBV4-3; 10 bases align to TRBD2. This CDR3 is CASSLKRGGRLYYNEQFF. CDR3 in DNA: TGCGCCAGCAGCCTCAAGCGGGGGGGCCGGCTATACTACAATGAGCAGTTCTTC.